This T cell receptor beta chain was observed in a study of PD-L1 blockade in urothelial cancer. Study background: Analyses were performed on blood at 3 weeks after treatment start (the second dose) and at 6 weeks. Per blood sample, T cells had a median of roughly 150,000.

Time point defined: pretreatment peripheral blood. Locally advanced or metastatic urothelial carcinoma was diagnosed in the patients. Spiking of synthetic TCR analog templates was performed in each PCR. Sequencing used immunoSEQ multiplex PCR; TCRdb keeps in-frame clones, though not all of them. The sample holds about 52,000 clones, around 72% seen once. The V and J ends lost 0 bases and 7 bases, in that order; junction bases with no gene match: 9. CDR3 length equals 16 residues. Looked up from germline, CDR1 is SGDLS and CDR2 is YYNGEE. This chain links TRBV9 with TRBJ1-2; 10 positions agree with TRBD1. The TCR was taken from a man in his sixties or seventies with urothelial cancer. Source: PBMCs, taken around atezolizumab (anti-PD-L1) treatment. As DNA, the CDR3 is TGTGCCAGCAGCGTAGAGCCCACGACAGGGGGCTCTGGCTACACCTTC. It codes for CASSVEPTTGGSGYTF.